The present entry profiles one TCR beta chain with its context. Its antigen specificity is not known. Base quality data are lacking; no much larger clone is found one base away. The CDR3, cysteine through phenylalanine, is 16 amino acids long. The CDR3 DNA has 48 bases and is translated from base 1. V and J lose 1 base and 3 bases, and a span of 13 bases separates them. Taken from the germline V gene, the CDR1 and CDR2 loops are SNHLY and FYNNEI. This sample is drawn from a study of blood T cells in healthy people across ages (dated by TCRdb to the mid-2010s). A note on the overall study: In model experiments, template switching captured roughly one uniquely barcoded TCR beta cDNA molecule for every two T cells. Using deep sequencing normalized with unique cDNA molecular identifiers, the study measured how TCR beta repertoire diversity changes with age. Donors were grouped into four age groups: young (average 16 years), middle-aged (about 38), aged (approximately 58) and long-lived (approximately 82). To avoid experimental bias, donors of different ages were spread randomly across the sequencing lanes. Using the same blood draw, the study looked at two additional independent replicas of 1 million unique cDNA reads for two donors, one aged 18 to 30 and the other aged 80 or older. General conclusions and limits of the study: Because profiling used bulk unsorted PBMCs, naive and antigen-experienced compartments could not be compared conclusively. Compared with the aged group, more naive CD4+ T cells, fewer expanded clones and increased TCR diversity were shown by the long-lived group, suggesting age selection. Observed TCR beta diversity per million T cells fell roughly linearly with age, and a significant reduction was already apparent by age about 43. Estimates of total diversity from one million sequenced T cells were regarded as lower bounds and underestimates. Observed TCR beta diversity correlated strongly with the percentage of naive T cells measured by flow cytometry. Donor CMV infection status was unknown, potentially confounding age-related changes in expanded clonotypes.

Donors were a few dozen systemically healthy Caucasian individuals from Russia aged 6 to 90 years. Each donor gave ten milliliters of peripheral blood, drawn into EDTA-treated Vacutainer tubes. Ficoll-Paque density-gradient centrifugation was used to isolate PBMCs, with at least 7 million obtained per sample. Trizol reagent was used to extract total RNA from PBMCs, with at least 6 micrograms per sample. Naive CD45RAhigh/CD27high T cell percentages were measured by flow cytometry on a PBMC aliquot from every donor. Libraries were constructed by 5' RACE. The sequencer was an Illumina HiSeq 2500. A second PCR of roughly 6 to 11 cycles was performed with a sample-barcoded 5' primer and a J-beta primer mix. A template-switch 5' adaptor carrying 12 random nucleotides introduced a unique molecular identifier onto each TCR beta cDNA molecule. Each sample yielded at least 3 million CDR3-containing paired-end reads. All of the RNA was converted into first-strand cDNA using the Mint cDNA synthesis kit, with a TRBC-specific oligonucleotide serving as the primer. After uracil-DNA glycosylase treatment, a first 18-cycle PCR used universal primers M1SS and BC2_uni_R on all cDNA. On the authors' methods: For normalization, 1 million high-quality reads, each with a distinct molecular identifier, were randomly selected from each sample. Reads sharing molecular identifiers were discarded rather than binned into consensus sequences. MiTCR, set to a Q25 quality threshold and the strictest error-elimination algorithm, was used for CDR3 identification, clonotype clustering and error correction. A nonparametric unseen species model using Euler transformation provided a lower-bound estimate of total TCR beta diversity. TCRdb reprocessing: public reads trimmed at Q25 with fastp, clones called with MiXCR, in-frame beta chains kept. Merged by CDR3 protein, the rows form single entries marked with the most common genes and DNA. TCRdb assigned the V and J calls; the authors' analysis was not used. Counted in this sample were about 1.8 million distinct CDR3 sequences; 49% of them appeared once. The ten largest clones add up to around 2.1% of the sample.

The sequenced sample was blood. The chain employs TRBV2 and TRBJ2-4; the D match is possibly TRBD1 or TRBD2, with 6 bases aligned in each. The receptor's source is a woman aged 35 to 49 in good health. The CDR3 region has the sequence CASSEGLGGNKNIQYF. In nucleotide form, the sequence is TGTGCCAGCAGTGAAGGTCTAGGGGGGAACAAAAACATTCAGTACTTC.